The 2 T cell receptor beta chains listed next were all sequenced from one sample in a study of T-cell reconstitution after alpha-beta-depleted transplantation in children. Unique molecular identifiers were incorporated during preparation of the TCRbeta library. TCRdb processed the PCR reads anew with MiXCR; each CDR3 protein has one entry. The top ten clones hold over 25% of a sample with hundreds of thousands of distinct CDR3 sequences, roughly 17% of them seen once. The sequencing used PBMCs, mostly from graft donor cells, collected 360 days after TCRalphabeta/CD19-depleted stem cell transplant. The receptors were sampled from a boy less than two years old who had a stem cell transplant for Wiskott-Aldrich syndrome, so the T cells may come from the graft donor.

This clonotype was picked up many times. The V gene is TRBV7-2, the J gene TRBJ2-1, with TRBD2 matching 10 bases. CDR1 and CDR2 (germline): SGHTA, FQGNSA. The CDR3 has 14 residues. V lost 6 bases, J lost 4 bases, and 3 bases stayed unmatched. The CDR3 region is CASRMTSGYNEQFF. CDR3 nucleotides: TGTGCCAGCAGAATGACTAGCGGGTACAATGAGCAGTTCTTC.

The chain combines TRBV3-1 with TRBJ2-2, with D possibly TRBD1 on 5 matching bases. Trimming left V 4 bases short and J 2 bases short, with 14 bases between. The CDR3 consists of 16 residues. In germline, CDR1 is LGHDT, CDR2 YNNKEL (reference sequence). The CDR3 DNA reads TGTGCCAGCAGCCGGGGCCTAGGGCACAACACCGGGGAGCTGTTTTTT. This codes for CASSRGLGHNTGELFF.